The 27 T cell receptor beta chains listed next were all sequenced from one sample in a study of T cell repertoires in aging, cancer and after chemotherapy. Peripheral blood genomic DNA, not sorted cells or RNA, was the template. Multiplex touch-down PCR with TRB-A/B primers amplified rearranged V-D-J TRB sequences. TCRdb analysed the multiplex PCR reads with MiXCR anew, one entry per CDR3 protein. Altogether roughly 2,200 distinct CDR3 sequences are present, around 30% being singletons, with the ten largest covering about a third. What was sequenced was blood. These TCRs come from a human donor in good health.

This clonotype turned up a few times. The chain combines TRBV18 with TRBJ1-1; a weak D match, TRBD1 (6 bases). The germline V and J ends were trimmed by 8 bases and 2 bases, with 15 bases remaining between them. The CDR3 length is 14 residues. Germline assignment: CDR1 KGHSH and CDR2 LQKENI. The CDR3 nucleotides read TGTGCCAGCAGACCGGGACAACTAAACACTGAAGCTTTCTTT. This encodes CASRPGQLNTEAFF.

The rearrangement joins TRBV7-2 to TRBJ2-3; the D is unclear. Trimming took 4 bases from V and 0 from J, leaving 5 bases between them. Germline CDR1 reads SGHTA; CDR2 reads FQGNSA. The CDR3 consists of 13 residues. CDR3 nucleotide sequence: TGTGCCAGCAGCTACTCTAGCACAGATACGCAGTATTTT. Protein sequence: CASSYSSTDTQYF. Full variable domain (missing parts from reference TRBV7-2 and TRBJ2-3): GAGVSQSPSNKVTEKGKDVELRCDPISGHTALYWYRQSLGQGLEFLIYFQGNSAPDKSGLPSDRFSAERTGGSVSTLTIQRTQQEDSAVYLCASSYSSTDTQYFGPGTRLTVL.

This sequence joins TRBV5-1 and TRBJ1-2, with unresolved D. This CDR3 comprises 11 residues. Germline CDR1 is SGHRS and CDR2 is YFSETQ. V was trimmed by 8 bases and J by 6 bases, leaving 11 bases between them. The chain's CDR3 is CARPHSDGYTF. As DNA, the CDR3 is TGCGCCAGGCCACACTCAGATGGCTACACCTTC.

This clonotype is classed as large. The rearrangement links TRBV30 to TRBJ2-5; D is uncertain. V gave up 4 bases and J gave up 5 bases, with 11 bases separating them. Germline V gene data show CDR1 as GTSNPN and CDR2 as SVGIG (reference sequence). The CDR3 runs 12 residues. The CDR3 loop reads CAWKDSWETQYF. In DNA form, the CDR3 reads TGTGCCTGGAAGGATTCTTGGGAGACCCAGTACTTC.

The genes are TRBV7-9 and TRBJ2-7, with D tentatively TRBD2 (6 bases). The CDR3 has 14 residues. V was cut by 1 base and J by 1 base, with 8 bases left in between. Germline V gene data show CDR1 as SEHNR and CDR2 as FQNEAQ (reference sequence). The CDR3 is CASSLGLASYEQYF. The CDR3 bases are TGTGCCAGCAGCTTAGGGCTAGCGTCCTACGAGCAGTACTTC.

V gene TRBV30 combines with J gene TRBJ2-7; D possibly corresponds to TRBD2 (6 bases). V lost 0 bases and J lost 6, with 6 bases in between. This CDR3 has 11 amino acids. The germline CDR1 and CDR2 sequences are GTSNPN and SVGIG (reference sequence). CDR3 amino acids: CAWSVGGEQYF. DNA of the CDR3: TGTGCCTGGAGTGTCGGGGGCGAGCAGTACTTC.

This clonotype was found a few times. The chain is built from TRBV27 and TRBJ2-1, with 10 bases fitting TRBD2. V lost 7 bases, J lost 9 bases, and 12 bases stayed unmatched. The CDR3 loop spans 15 amino acids. Germline assignment: CDR1 MNHEY and CDR2 SMNVEV (reference sequence). Here the CDR3 reads CASTPSGSLGREQFF. The DNA of the CDR3 is TGTGCCAGCACCCCTAGCGGGAGCCTAGGTCGTGAGCAGTTCTTC.

The chain uses TRBV12-3 or TRBV12-4 and TRBJ2-2; D possibly corresponds to TRBD2 (5 bases). Trimming removed 4 bases from V and 10 bases from J, with 19 bases in between. The CDR3 is 15 residues long. The CDR3 nucleotides read TGTGCCAGCAGTTACCAGGACGGGAACACCAAGGAGCTGTTTTTT. Encoded protein: CASSYQDGNTKELFF.

The chain carries TRBV6-1 and TRBJ2-1; D is unresolved. Trimming took 7 bases from V and 9 from J, leaving 13 bases between them. CDR3 size: 12 residues. In germline, CDR1 is MNHNS, CDR2 SASEGT. The chain's CDR3 is CASTRALSEQFF. The CDR3 DNA is TGTGCCAGCACTAGGGCGCTAAGTGAGCAGTTCTTC.

V and J are TRBV6-5 and TRBJ1-2, with D tentatively TRBD1 (5 bases). Germline V gene lookup returns CDR1 MNHEY and CDR2 SVGAGI. The V and J ends lost 5 bases and 8 bases respectively, with 15 bases between them. The CDR3 is 13 residues long. The CDR3 region has the DNA TGTGCCAGCAGTGAAGTTGGAACAGGCGGCTACACCTTC. It encodes CASSEVGTGGYTF.

This clonotype is large in the sample. The chain combines TRBV6-6 with TRBJ2-5, with TRBD2 matching 9 bases. Germline CDR1 is MNHNY and CDR2 is SVGAGI (reference sequence). The CDR3 is 12 amino acids. Germline trimming cut 10 bases from V and 13 bases from J; bases unmatched to any gene: 13. The CDR3 DNA reads as TGTGCCACCCAGACACCCAGCGGGGGGAGGTACTTC. As protein: CATQTPSGGRYF.

Relative to its sample, this clonotype is large. This sequence joins TRBV10-3 and TRBJ2-1; D gene unclear. The germline V gene has CDR1 ENHRY and CDR2 SYGVKD. Deletions cut 4 bases from V and 7 bases from J, with 5 bases between. The CDR3 totals 11 residues. The CDR3 DNA is TGTGCCATCAGTGTGGGTAATGAGCAGTTCTTC. The encoded protein is CAISVGNEQFF.

In regard to this clonotype: One end of the junction is discordant with germline, which a read error may explain. The chain uses TRBV12-3 or TRBV12-4 and TRBJ2-1; D is unresolved. There are 12 residues in the CDR3. The CDR3 DNA follows: TGTGCCAGCAATTTAGGGAACAATGAGCAGTTCTTC. Its protein product is CASNLGNNEQFF.

This clonotype was counted a single time. The chain uses TRBV12-3 or TRBV12-4 and TRBJ2-1; D ambiguous. The CDR3 is made up of 12 amino acids. V lost 7 bases, J lost 3 bases, and 7 bases lay in between. The CDR3 is CASKRYYNEQFF. The CDR3 DNA sequence: TGTGCCAGCAAGAGGTACTACAATGAGCAGTTCTTC.

This clonotype counts as medium-sized. V gene TRBV12-3 or TRBV12-4 combines with J gene TRBJ2-2; D remains unclear. The CDR3 extends over 12 amino acids. V shed 8 bases and J shed 4 bases, with 8 bases lying between them. This CDR3 is CASGPGTGELFF. The CDR3 region has the DNA TGTGCCAGCGGTCCGGGCACCGGGGAGCTGTTTTTT.

J is TRBJ2-3 and V is TRBV7-2; D tentatively fits TRBD1 or TRBD2 (6 bases each). V was trimmed by 7 bases and J by 2 bases, leaving 16 bases between them. The germline CDR1 and CDR2 sequences are SGHTA and FQGNSA. The CDR3 has 15 residues. Here the CDR3 reads CASTEGGLLTDTQYF. The DNA for the CDR3 is TGTGCCAGCACCGAAGGGGGGCTGCTCACAGATACGCAGTATTTT.

Only one count was recorded for this clonotype. One junction end does not reproduce the germline sequence, and a read error may be involved. V usage is TRBV11-1 and J usage is TRBJ2-3; weak D call: TRBD1 (6 bases). This CDR3 has 16 amino acids. Germline CDR1 SGHAT, CDR2 FQDESV (reference sequence). The CDR3 sequence: CASSTYGQSSTDTQYF. CDR3 DNA sequence: TGCGCCAGCAGCACCTACGGACAGTCTAGCACAGATACGCAGTATTTT.

The V gene is TRBV30, the J gene TRBJ2-5; 12 nucleotides agree with TRBD2. The V gene end was trimmed by 4 bases and the J gene end by 5 bases; junction bases not matched to a gene: 5. CDR3 length: 14 residues. Germline CDR1 and CDR2: GTSNPN and SVGIG (reference sequence). The CDR3 DNA sequence: TGTGCCTGGACTAGCGGGAGGGATGCGGAGACCCAGTACTTC. Protein sequence: CAWTSGRDAETQYF.

This clonotype is deemed medium-sized (0.01 to 0.1%). The chain links TRBV29-1 to TRBJ1-5; D is ambiguous. V was clipped by 4 bases and J by 3 bases, with 7 bases between them. Germline V gene sequence: CDR1 SQVTM, CDR2 ANQGSEA. The CDR3 covers 12 residues. CDR3 region: CSVGHNNQPQHF. The DNA for the CDR3 is TGCAGCGTTGGACATAACAATCAGCCCCAGCATTTT.

This clonotype appeared a few times. This chain uses TRBV12-3 or TRBV12-4 with TRBJ2-7; D not resolved. V shed 3 bases and J shed 4 bases, with 7 bases lying between them. The CDR3 has 12 residues. The CDR3 coding sequence is TGTGCCAGCAGTTTGACCGGTTACGAGCAGTACTTC. It encodes CASSLTGYEQYF.

The genes are TRBV7-9 and TRBJ2-7; D possibly corresponds to TRBD2 (5 bases). CDR1 and CDR2 (germline): SEHNR, FQNEAQ (reference sequence). This CDR3 region has 16 residues. V lost 5 bases to trimming and J lost 1 base, with 18 bases between them. The CDR3 spells CASSHEAATGSYEQYF. CDR3 bases: TGTGCCAGCAGCCATGAGGCGGCGACGGGGTCCTACGAGCAGTACTTC. The whole variable domain, filled in from reference TRBV7-9 and TRBJ2-7, reads DTGVSQNPRHKITKRGQNVTFRCDPISEHNRLYWYRQTLGQGPEFLTYFQNEAQLEKSRLLSDRFSAERPKGSFSTLEIQRTEQGDSAMYLCASSHEAATGSYEQYFGPGTRLTVT.

This chain links TRBV6-8 with TRBJ2-2, with a tentative D call TRBD1 (5 bases). The CDR3 extends over 13 amino acids. The germline CDR1 and CDR2 sequences are MNHGY and SAAAGT. V was shortened by 6 bases and J by 5 bases, with 10 bases between the two germline ends. The CDR3 sequence: CASRWKGTGELFF. CDR3 DNA sequence: TGTGCCAGCAGGTGGAAGGGGACCGGGGAGCTGTTTTTT.

The chain uses TRBV20-1 and TRBJ2-7; D is ambiguous. V was shortened by 6 bases and J by 0 bases, with 12 bases between the two germline ends. Per germline, CDR1 DFQATT and CDR2 SNEGSKA (reference sequence). The CDR3 runs to 13 residues. The DNA for the CDR3 is TGCAGTGCCCGAGATGACGTCTCCTACGAGCAGTACTTC. Translating it yields CSARDDVSYEQYF.

Relative to its sample, this clonotype is medium-sized. The rearrangement joins TRBV6-5 to TRBJ2-1; 11 nucleotides align to TRBD2. This CDR3 spans 16 amino acids. CDR1 is MNHEY, CDR2 SVGAGI, per germline. J lost 7 bases, V lost 0 bases, and 5 bases had no gene match. CDR3 amino acids: CASSYSSGRAWNEQFF. For the CDR3, the DNA is TGTGCCAGCAGTTACTCTAGCGGGAGGGCCTGGAATGAGCAGTTCTTC.

The V gene is TRBV29-1, the J gene TRBJ2-7, with 8 bases lining up with TRBD2. The germline V gene has CDR1 SQVTM and CDR2 ANQGSEA. This CDR3 has 14 residues. The CDR3 DNA follows: TGCAGTGCTAGAGGACGACTAGCGAACTACGAGCAGTACTTC. Encoded protein: CSARGRLANYEQYF.

This clonotype was recorded a few times. CDR3: CASSQWDRVKNEQFF. CDR3 in DNA: TGTGCCAGCAGCCAATGGGACAGGGTGAAGAATGAGCAGTTCTTC. This chain links TRBV14 with TRBJ2-1; 9 nucleotides align to TRBD1. CDR3 size: 15 residues. CDR1 is SGHDN and CDR2 is FVKESK in the germline V gene. Unmatched junction bases numbered 6, after V lost 2 bases and J lost 7 bases.

The chain joins TRBV30 to TRBJ1-1; TRBD1 matches 9 bases. The CDR3 consists of 14 residues. The ends lost 4 bases at V and 4 bases at J; junction bases unmatched: 7. Germline V lookup: CDR1 GTSNPN, CDR2 SVGIG (reference sequence). The CDR3 here is CAWKRDRVGTEAFF. Written as DNA, the CDR3 is TGTGCCTGGAAACGGGACAGGGTAGGCACTGAAGCTTTCTTT.